Sequencing of this T cell receptor beta chain was carried out in a study of tissue T cells after allogeneic stem cell transplantation. General observations from the study: Blood and spleen captured only part of the tissue TCR repertoire.

Noted time point: mouse harvest day 7 after allogeneic transplant. The graft held 10^6 splenic CD5+ T cells and 10^7 T-cell-depleted bone marrow cells. B6 (H2b) cells into BALB/c (H2d) mice; tissues taken at day 7 or 14. CDR3 sequences, V/J genes, frequencies and template counts came from survey-depth TCRbeta sequencing. TCRdb keeps only in-frame clones here, not all; method: immunoSEQ multiplex PCR. The sample has approximately 8,000 clones; 45% to 60% are singletons. Worth noting for this clone: Its antigen is still unknown. The gene symbols are mouse symbols. The read stops 1 residue short of the end of the CDR3; the missing end is completed from the germline J gene.

Germline V lookup: CDR1 GKSSPN, CDR2 SITVG. The length of the CDR3 is 14 residues. V shed 5 bases and J 1 base; nucleotides not matched to a gene: 1. The chain joins TRBV31 to TRBJ2-2, with 10 nucleotides matching TRBD2. Sequencing was performed on gut tissue. This clonotype was sampled from a female BALB/c mouse given C57BL/6 T cells with graft-versus-host disease after an allogeneic hematopoietic cell transplant. The CDR3 reads CAWDWGVNTGQLYF. The DNA read from the CDR3 is TGTGCCTGGGACTGGGGGGTAAACACCGGGCAGCTCTAC.